The T cell receptor (beta chain) described here comes from a study of a mutant IDH1 vaccine in newly diagnosed glioma (dated by TCRdb to 2020 to 2022). Regarding the study in general: Across visits V03 through V10, patients got a total of eight vaccinations, given in weeks 1, 3, 5, 7, 11, 15, 19 and 23. Longitudinal TCRB deep sequencing was performed for fewer than 30 treated patients wherever samples were available for exploratory analyses. The approximately 32 treated patients were roughly 60% male and 37.5% female, with a mean age of roughly 42 years. In the chemotherapy-containing groups, vaccination started alongside temozolomide cycles, whereas in patients who had radiotherapy alone it started 4-6 weeks after radiotherapy. Before enrollment, patients had received standard therapy of radiotherapy alone, temozolomide alone, or radiochemotherapy with temozolomide; most received the combination. Peripheral blood was drawn at six visits: V03 (baseline), V05, V07, V10, V12 and V13.

The library was produced with the immunoSEQ multiplex PCR assay. Rearranged TCR beta chain sequences were amplified using the hsTCRB Kit according to the manufacturer's protocol. TCRB libraries were sequenced on an Illumina MiSeq. As for the authors' bioinformatics: The kit vendor's proprietary platform handled demultiplexing, trimming and gene mapping. The immuneACCESS repertoire file appears here via TCRdb, limited to in-frame rearrangements. These files lack a portion of the clones; in checked studies, under half of the deficit traces to unresolved V genes, and the cause of the others is not known. V, J and clone size are taken as reported in that table, and D and trimming were inferred from the DNA itself. The table for this sample lists some 10,000 clones; about nine tenths of them were counted only once. The ten largest make up about 5.5% of the sample. According to the study, the label for this sample's time point signals: week 5, during vaccination. Each vaccine dose was 300 ug of a 20-mer mutant IDH1 peptide in Montanide, given subcutaneously with topical imiquimod. Donors had newly diagnosed WHO grade 3 or 4 IDH1-mutant astrocytomas with loss of nuclear ATRX. The samples were drawn from NOA16, a multicentre, single-arm, open-label phase I trial in Germany that tested a mutant IDH1 peptide vaccine in humans for the first time. Genomic DNA for TCRB sequencing was extracted from EDTA blood using the DNeasy Blood and Tissue Kit.

Summary of the overall study and its limitations: PBMC samples for TCRB deep sequencing were selected based on availability. Pseudoprogression seemed to be unrelated to changes in the top peripheral T cell clonotypes found by TCRB sequencing. The authors noted that analyses of patient blood samples could not be reproduced because of sample limitations. Across multiple MHC alleles, vaccine-induced immune responses were seen in more than 80% of patients.

This clone was seen just once. Its recognized antigen is unknown. Qualities for individual bases were not recorded, and no much larger clone is one base off. The CDR3 holds 14 amino acids from the cysteine to the phenylalanine. Just the 42-base CDR3 DNA is kept, in frame starting at base 1. A distance of 13 bases separates the germline ends of V and J, which lose 3 bases and 5 bases respectively. CDR1 LNHDA and CDR2 SQIVND are derived from the germline V gene (reference sequence). This TCR was recovered from a woman in her thirties or forties with glioma. Some clones in this sample may be carry-over from other donors' samples. The sequences come from PBMCs, collected from a glioma patient whose treatment included an IDH1 peptide vaccine. This chain joins TRBV19 to TRBJ1-1; TRBD1 could be the D gene, as 6 bases match. The CDR3 reads as follows: CASSIRDTGTEAFF. The nucleotide sequence is TGTGCCAGTAGTATTCGGGACACAGGGACTGAAGCTTTCTTT.